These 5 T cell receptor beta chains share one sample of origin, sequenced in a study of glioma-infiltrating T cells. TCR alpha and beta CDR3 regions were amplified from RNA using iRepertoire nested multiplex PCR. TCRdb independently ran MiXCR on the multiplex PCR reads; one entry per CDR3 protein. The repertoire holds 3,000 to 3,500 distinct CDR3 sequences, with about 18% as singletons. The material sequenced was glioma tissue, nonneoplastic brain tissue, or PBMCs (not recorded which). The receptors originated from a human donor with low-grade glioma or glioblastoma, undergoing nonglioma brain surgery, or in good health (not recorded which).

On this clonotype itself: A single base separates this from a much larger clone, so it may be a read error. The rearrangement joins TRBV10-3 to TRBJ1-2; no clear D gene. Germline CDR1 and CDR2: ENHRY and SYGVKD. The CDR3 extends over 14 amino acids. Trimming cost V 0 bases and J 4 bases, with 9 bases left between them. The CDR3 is CAISESDKSYGYTF. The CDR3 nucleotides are TGTGCCATCAGTGAGTCTGACAAATCCTATGGCTACACCTTC.

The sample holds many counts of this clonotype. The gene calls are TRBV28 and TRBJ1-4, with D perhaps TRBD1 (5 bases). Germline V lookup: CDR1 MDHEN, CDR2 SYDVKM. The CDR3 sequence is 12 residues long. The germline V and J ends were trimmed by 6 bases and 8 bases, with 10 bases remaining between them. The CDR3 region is CASSWDDEKLFF. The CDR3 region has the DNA TGTGCCAGCAGCTGGGACGACGAAAAACTGTTTTTT.

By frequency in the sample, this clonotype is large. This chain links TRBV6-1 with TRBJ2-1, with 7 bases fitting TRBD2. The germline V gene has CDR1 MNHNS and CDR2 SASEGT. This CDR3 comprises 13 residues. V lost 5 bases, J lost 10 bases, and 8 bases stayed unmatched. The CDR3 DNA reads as TGTGCCAGCAGTCTATCTGGGCGGGGGGAGCAGTTCTTC. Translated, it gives CASSLSGRGEQFF.

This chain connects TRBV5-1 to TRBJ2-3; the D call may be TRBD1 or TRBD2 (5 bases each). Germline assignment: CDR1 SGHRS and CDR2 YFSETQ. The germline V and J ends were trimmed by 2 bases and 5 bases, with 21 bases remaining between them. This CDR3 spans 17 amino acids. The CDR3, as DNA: TGCGCCAGCAGCTTATGGGCCGTACGGGGCGAAGGAGATACGCAGTATTTT. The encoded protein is CASSLWAVRGEGDTQYF. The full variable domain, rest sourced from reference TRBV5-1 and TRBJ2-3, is KAGVTQTPRYLIKTRGQQVTLSCSPISGHRSVSWYQQTPGQGLQFLFEYFSETQRNKGNFPGRFSGRQFSNSRSEMNVSTLELGDSALYLCASSLWAVRGEGDTQYFGPGTRLTVL.

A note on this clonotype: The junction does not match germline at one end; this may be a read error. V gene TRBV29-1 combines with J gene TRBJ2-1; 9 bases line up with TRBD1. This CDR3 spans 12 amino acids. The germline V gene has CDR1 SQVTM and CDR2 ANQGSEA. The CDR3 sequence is CSGDRVLNEEFF. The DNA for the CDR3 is TGCAGCGGGGACAGGGTACTCAATGAGGAGTTCTTC.